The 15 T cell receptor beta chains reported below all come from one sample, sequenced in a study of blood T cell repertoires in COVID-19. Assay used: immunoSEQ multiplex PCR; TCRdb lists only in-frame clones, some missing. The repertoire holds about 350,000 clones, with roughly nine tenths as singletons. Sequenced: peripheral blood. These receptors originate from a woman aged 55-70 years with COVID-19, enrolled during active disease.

The CDR3 DNA sequence: TGCAGTGCTAGCGTGGCTAATGAGCAGTTCTTC. Its translation: CSASVANEQFF. V and J are TRBV20-1 and TRBJ2-1; no clear D gene. The V end lost 3 bases, the J end lost 7 bases, and 7 bases lay between the germline ends. Germline V lookup: CDR1 DFQATT, CDR2 SNEGSKA (reference sequence). This CDR3 has 11 residues.

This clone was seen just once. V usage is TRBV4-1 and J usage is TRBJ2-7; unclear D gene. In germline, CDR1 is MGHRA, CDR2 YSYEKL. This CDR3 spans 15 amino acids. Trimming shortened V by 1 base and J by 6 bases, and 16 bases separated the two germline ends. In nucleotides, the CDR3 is TGCGCCAGCAGCCAAGCTTTAAGCCCTTATGCCGAGCAGTACTTC. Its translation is CASSQALSPYAEQYF.

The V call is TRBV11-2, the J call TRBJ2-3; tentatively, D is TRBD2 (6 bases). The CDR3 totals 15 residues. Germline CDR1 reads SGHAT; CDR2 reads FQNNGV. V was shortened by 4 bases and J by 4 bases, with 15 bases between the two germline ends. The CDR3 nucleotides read TGTGCCAGCAGCTACAATCGCGGGACTGCAGATACGCAGTATTTT. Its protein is CASSYNRGTADTQYF.

CDR3 nucleotides: TGCGCCAGCAGCCCCGGACAGGGCTCAGATACGCAGTATTTT. It encodes CASSPGQGSDTQYF. The chain carries TRBV5-1 and TRBJ2-3, with 8 bases aligning to TRBD1. Germline CDR1 and CDR2: SGHRS and YFSETQ. The junction had 5 bases not matched to a gene; V was cut back by 4 bases and J by 4 bases. This CDR3 is 14 amino acids long.

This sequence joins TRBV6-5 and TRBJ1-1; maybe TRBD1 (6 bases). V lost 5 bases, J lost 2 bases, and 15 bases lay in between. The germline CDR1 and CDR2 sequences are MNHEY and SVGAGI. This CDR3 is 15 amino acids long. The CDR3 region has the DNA TGTGCCAGCAGTCGGCACAGGGCTACAAACACTGAAGCTTTCTTT. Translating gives CASSRHRATNTEAFF.

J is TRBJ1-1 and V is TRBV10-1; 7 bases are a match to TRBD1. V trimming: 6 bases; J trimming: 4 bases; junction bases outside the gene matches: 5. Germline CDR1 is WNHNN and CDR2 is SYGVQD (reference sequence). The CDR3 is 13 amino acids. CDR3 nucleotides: TGCGCCAGCAGACCAGGGGGTAGCACTGAAGCTTTCTTT. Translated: CASRPGGSTEAFF.

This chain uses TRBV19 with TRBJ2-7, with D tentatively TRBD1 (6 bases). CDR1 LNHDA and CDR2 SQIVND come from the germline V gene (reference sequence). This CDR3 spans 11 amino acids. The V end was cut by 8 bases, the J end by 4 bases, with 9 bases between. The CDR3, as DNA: TGTGCCAGTGCCAGGGGATACGAGCAGTACTTC. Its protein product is CASARGYEQYF.

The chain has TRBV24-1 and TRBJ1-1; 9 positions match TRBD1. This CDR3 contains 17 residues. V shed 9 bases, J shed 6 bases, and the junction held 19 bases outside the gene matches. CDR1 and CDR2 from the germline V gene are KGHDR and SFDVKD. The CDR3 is CATGGNRDTTGGPEAFF. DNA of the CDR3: TGTGCCACCGGGGGAAACCGGGACACCACAGGGGGCCCTGAAGCTTTCTTT.

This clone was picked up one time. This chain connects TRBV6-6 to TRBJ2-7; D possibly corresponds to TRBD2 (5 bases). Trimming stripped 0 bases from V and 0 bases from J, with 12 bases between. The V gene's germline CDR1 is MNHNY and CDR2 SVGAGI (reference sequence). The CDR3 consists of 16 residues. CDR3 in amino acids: CASSYSIGVSSYEQYF. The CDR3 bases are TGTGCCAGCAGTTACTCGATCGGGGTTTCCTCCTACGAGCAGTACTTC.

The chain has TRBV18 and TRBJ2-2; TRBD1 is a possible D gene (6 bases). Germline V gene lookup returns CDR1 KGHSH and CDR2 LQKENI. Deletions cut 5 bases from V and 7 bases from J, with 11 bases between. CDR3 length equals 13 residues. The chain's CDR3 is CASSRQEIGELFF. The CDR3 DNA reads TGTGCCAGCTCAAGACAGGAGATCGGGGAGCTGTTTTTT.

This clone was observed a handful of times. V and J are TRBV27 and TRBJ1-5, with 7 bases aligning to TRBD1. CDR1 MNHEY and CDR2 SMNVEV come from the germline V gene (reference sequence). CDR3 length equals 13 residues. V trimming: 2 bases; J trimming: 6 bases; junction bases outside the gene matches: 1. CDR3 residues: CASSLNRGQPQHF. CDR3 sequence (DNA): TGTGCCAGCAGTTTAAACAGGGGTCAGCCCCAGCATTTT.

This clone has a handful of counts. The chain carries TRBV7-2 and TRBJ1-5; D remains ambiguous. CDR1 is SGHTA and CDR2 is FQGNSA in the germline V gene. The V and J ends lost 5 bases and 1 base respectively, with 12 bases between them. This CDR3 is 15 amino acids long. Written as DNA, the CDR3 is TGTGCCAGCAGCCCTGGGCCCTGGAGCAATCAGCCCCAGCATTTT. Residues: CASSPGPWSNQPQHF.

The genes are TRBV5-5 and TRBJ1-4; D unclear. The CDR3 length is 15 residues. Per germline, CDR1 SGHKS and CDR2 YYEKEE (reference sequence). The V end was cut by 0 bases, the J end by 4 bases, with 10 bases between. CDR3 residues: CASSLGANLNEKLFF. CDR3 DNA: TGTGCCAGCAGCTTGGGGGCAAACCTTAATGAAAAACTGTTTTTT. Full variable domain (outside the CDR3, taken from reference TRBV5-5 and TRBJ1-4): DAGVTQSPTHLIKTRGQQVTLRCSPISGHKSVSWYQQVLGQGPQFIFQYYEKEERGRGNFPDRFSARQFPNYSSELNVNALLLGDSALYLCASSLGANLNEKLFFGSGTQLSVL.

The CDR3 loop is CASSYGGTGGYEQYF. The CDR3 coding sequence is TGTGCCAGCAGTTACGGGGGGACAGGGGGCTACGAGCAGTACTTC. V usage is TRBV6-6 and J usage is TRBJ2-7, with 11 positions matching TRBD1. V lost 2 bases and J lost 3; bases outside the gene matches: 3. The CDR3 spans 15 residues. CDR1 and CDR2 (germline): MNHNY, SVGAGI (reference sequence).

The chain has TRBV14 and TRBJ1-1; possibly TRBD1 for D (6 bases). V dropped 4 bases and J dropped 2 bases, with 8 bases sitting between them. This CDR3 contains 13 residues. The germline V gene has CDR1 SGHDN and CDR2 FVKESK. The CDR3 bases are TGTGCCAGCAGCCCACAGGGAAACACTGAAGCTTTCTTT. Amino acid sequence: CASSPQGNTEAFF.